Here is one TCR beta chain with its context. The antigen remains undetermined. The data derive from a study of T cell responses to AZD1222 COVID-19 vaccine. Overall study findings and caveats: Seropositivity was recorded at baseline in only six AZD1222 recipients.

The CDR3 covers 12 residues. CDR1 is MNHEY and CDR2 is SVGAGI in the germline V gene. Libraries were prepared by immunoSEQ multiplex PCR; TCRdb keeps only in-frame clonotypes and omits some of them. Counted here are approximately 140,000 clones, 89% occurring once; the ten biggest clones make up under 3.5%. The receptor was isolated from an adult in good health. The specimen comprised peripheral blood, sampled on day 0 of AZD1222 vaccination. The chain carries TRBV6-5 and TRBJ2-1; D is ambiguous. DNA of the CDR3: TGTGCTGAGGCTTGCTCCTACAATGAGCAGTTCTTC. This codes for CAEACSYNEQFF.